Reported below is one TCR beta chain. Its specificity is not known. TCRdb's copy holds only in-frame clones and misses some; the assay was immunoSEQ multiplex PCR. The data hold 160,000 or so clones, with 85% to 90% observed a single time. The sample originates from a study of T cell responses to AZD1222 COVID-19 vaccine. Whole-study context: Recipients boosted at about 4 weeks or about 12 weeks are pooled. General observations from the study: Donors skewed white British and female; clonal diversity was possibly underestimated.

This CDR3 has 13 residues. The germline gives CDR1 SGHAT, CDR2 FQNNGV. The trim removed 7 bases at V and 5 bases at J, leaving 6 bases unmatched. This TCR was sampled from an adult in good health. The specimen was peripheral blood, collected on day 0 of AZD1222 vaccination. The chain is built from TRBV11-2 and TRBJ2-5; 8 positions agree with TRBD2. CDR3 protein: CASTVAGGETQYF. CDR3 coding DNA: TGTGCCAGCACTGTCGCGGGAGGCGAGACCCAGTACTTC.